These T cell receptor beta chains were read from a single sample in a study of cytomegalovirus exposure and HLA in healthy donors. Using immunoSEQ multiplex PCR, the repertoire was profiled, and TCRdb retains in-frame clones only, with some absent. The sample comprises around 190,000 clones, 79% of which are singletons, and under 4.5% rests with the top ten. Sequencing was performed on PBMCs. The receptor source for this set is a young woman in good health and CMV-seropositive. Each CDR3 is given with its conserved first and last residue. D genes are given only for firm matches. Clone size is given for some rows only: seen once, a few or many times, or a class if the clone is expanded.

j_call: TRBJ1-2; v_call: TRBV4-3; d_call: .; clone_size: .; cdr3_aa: CASSQGRGGLDGYPF; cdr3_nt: TGCGCCAGCAGCCAAGGTCGGGGAGGCTTGGATGGCTACCCCTTC
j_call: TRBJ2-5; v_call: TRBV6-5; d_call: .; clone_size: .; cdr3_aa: CASRISGGYQETQYF; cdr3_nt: TGTGCCAGCAGGATTAGTGGCGGGTACCAAGAGACCCAGTACTTC
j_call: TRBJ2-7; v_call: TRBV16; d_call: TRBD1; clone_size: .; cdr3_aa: CASSPLRGQIYEQYF; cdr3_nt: TGTGCCAGCAGCCCCCTAAGGGGGCAGATCTACGAGCAGTACTTC
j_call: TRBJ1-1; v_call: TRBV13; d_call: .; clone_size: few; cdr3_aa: CASSLMFMDSSFLGTEAFF; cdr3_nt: TGTGCCAGCAGCTTAATGTTTATGGACAGTAGTTTCCTAGGGACTGAAGCTTTCTTT
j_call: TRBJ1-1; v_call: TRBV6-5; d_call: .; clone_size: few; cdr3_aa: CASSSLWGSEAFF; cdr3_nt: TGTGCCAGCAGCTCCCTGTGGGGCTCTGAAGCTTTCTTT
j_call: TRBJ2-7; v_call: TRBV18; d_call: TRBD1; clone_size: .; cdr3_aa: CASSPPGTGVEYEQYF; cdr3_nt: TGTGCCAGCTCACCACCGGGGACAGGGGTAGAGTACGAGCAGTACTTC
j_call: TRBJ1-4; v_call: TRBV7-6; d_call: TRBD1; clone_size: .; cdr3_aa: CASSFGDKLGTGTFFEKLFF; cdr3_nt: TGTGCCAGCAGCTTTGGAGACAAACTCGGGACAGGGACTTTTTTTGAAAAACTGTTTTTT
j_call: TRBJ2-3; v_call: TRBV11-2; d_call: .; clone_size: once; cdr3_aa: CASSFFSGPDTQYF; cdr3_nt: TGTGCCAGCAGCTTCTTCTCAGGCCCAGATACGCAGTATTTT
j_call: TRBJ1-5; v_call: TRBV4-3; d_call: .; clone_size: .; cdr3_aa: CASSQGGTAQEPQHF; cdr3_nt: TGCGCCAGCAGCCAGGGAGGGACCGCGCAAGAGCCCCAGCATTTT
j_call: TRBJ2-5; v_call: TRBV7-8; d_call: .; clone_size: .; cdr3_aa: CASSLGGRPGETQYF; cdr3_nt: TGTGCCAGCAGCTTAGGAGGTCGGCCTGGGGAGACCCAGTACTTC
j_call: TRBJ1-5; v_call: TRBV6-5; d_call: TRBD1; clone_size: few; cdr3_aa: CASSEGADREPQHF; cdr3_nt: TGTGCCAGCAGTGAAGGGGCCGACAGGGAGCCCCAGCATTTT
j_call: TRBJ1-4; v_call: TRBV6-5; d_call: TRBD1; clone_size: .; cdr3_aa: CASSGWGQGDEKLFF; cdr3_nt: TGTGCCAGCAGTGGATGGGGACAGGGAGATGAAAAACTGTTTTTT
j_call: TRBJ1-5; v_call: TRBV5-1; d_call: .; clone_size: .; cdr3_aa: CASSLGTDPFVGNQPQHF; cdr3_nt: TGCGCCAGCAGCTTGGGGACAGATCCCTTCGTTGGCAATCAGCCCCAGCATTTT
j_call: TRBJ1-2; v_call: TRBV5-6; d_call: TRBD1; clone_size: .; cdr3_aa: CASSLVQGHYGYTF; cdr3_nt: TGTGCCAGCAGCTTGGTACAGGGGCACTATGGCTACACCTTC